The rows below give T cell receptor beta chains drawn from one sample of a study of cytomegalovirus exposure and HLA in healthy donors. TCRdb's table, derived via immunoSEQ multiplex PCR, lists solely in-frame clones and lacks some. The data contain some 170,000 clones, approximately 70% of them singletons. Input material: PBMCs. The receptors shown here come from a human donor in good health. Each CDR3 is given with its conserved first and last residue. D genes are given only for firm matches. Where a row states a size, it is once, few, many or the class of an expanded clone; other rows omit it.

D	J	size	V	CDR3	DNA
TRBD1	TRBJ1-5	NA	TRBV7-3	CASSYGQGSNQPQHF	TGTGCCAGCAGCTACGGACAGGGGAGCAATCAGCCCCAGCATTTT
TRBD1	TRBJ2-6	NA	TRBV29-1	CSVTGTAVSGANVLTF	TGCAGCGTTACCGGGACAGCCGTCTCTGGGGCCAACGTCCTGACTTTC
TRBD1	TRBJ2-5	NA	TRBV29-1	CSVEHTGGAGETQYF	TGCAGCGTTGAGCACACAGGGGGCGCAGGGGAGACCCAGTACTTC
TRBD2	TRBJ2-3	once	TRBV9	CASSSAPASGGAADTQYF	TGTGCCAGCAGCTCAGCCCCCGCTAGCGGGGGGGCCGCGGATACGCAGTATTTT
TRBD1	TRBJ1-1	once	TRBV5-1	CASSWGQTNTEAFF	TGCGCCAGCAGCTGGGGACAGACGAACACTGAAGCTTTCTTT
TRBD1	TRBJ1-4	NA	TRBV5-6	CASSLGTGAREKLFF	TGTGCCAGCAGCTTGGGGACAGGGGCCCGTGAAAAACTGTTTTTT
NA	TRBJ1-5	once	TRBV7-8	CASSSTANQPQHF	TGTGCCAGCAGCTCGACAGCCAATCAGCCCCAGCATTTT
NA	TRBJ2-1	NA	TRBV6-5	CASSSGVHREQFF	TGTGCCAGCAGCTCCGGGGTGCATAGGGAGCAGTTCTTC
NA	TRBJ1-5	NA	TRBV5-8	CASRKAGGNQPQHF	TGTGCCAGCCGAAAAGCCGGGGGCAATCAGCCCCAGCATTTT
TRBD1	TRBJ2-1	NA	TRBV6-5	CASSSRKGAGGDEQFF	TGTGCCAGCAGTTCCCGGAAGGGCGCAGGGGGCGATGAGCAGTTCTTC
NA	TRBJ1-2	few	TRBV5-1	CASSPDSPRYGYTF	TGCGCCAGCAGCCCGGACAGTCCCAGGTATGGCTACACCTTC
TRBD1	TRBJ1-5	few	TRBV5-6	CASSLWRGLSNQPQHF	TGTGCCAGCAGCTTGTGGAGGGGGCTGAGCAATCAGCCCCAGCATTTT
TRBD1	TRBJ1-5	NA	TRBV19	CASSIMGGRGDQPQHF	TGTGCCAGTAGTATAATGGGGGGCAGGGGGGATCAGCCCCAGCATTTT
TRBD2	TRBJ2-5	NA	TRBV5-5	CASSLLERGARQETQYF	TGTGCCAGCAGCTTGCTTGAGCGGGGGGCCAGGCAAGAGACCCAGTACTTC
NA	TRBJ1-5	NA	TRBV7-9	CASSLAAGNQPQHF	TGTGCCAGCAGCTTAGCGGCAGGGAATCAGCCCCAGCATTTT
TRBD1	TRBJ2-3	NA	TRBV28	CASSRGHGQGREYTARDTQYF	TGTGCCAGCAGTAGGGGTCACGGACAGGGGCGCGAGTATACCGCCAGGGATACGCAGTATTTT
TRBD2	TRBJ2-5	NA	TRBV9	CASSVVGLAEETQYF	TGTGCCAGCAGCGTAGTAGGACTAGCGGAAGAGACCCAGTACTTC
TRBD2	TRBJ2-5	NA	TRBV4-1	CASSPIGLAGGKEETQYF	TGCGCCAGCAGCCCAATCGGACTAGCGGGGGGGAAAGAAGAGACCCAGTACTTC
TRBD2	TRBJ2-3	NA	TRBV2	CASRHELAGSDTQYF	TGTGCCAGCAGGCACGAACTAGCGGGGTCAGATACGCAGTATTTT
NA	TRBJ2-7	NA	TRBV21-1	CASSPYPPDTPYEQYF	TGTGCCAGCAGCCCGTACCCCCCGGACACCCCCTACGAGCAGTACTTC
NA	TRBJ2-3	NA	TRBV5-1	CASSLAQGLADTQYF	TGCGCCAGCAGCTTGGCGCAGGGGCTTGCAGATACGCAGTATTTT
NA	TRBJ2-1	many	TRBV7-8	CASSFRYYNEQFF	TGTGCCAGCAGCTTCAGATACTACAATGAGCAGTTCTTC